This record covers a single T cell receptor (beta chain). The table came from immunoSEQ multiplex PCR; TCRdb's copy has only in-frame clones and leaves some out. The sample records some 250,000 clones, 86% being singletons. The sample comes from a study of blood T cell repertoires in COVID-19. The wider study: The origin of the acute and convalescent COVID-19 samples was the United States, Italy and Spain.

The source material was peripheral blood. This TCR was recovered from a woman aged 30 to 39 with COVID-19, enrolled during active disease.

Here the CDR3 reads CASSPRGSGRQAYNYGYTF. CDR3 coding DNA: TGCGCCAGCAGCCCCCGGGGATCGGGGAGACAGGCTTATAACTATGGCTACACCTTC. The chain uses TRBV5-1 and TRBJ1-2; the D gene is possibly TRBD1 (6 bases). Trimming stripped 4 bases from V and 1 base from J, with 26 bases between. This CDR3 is built from 19 residues. From germline, CDR1 is SGHRS and CDR2 YFSETQ.